These 15 T cell receptor beta chains were all obtained from the same sample, sequenced in a study of control samples from healthy donors and cancer patients. Produced via immunoSEQ multiplex PCR; TCRdb's table is partial and in-frame only. The profile shows 70,000 to 90,000 clones, about 90% of them singletons. Sequencing was performed on PBMCs. The receptors come from a woman aged 55-70 years with head and neck cancer.

This clone was seen more than once but under ten times. The CDR3 loop reads CASSLSPGYEQYF. CDR3 coding DNA: TGTGCCAGCAGCTTATCACCCGGGTACGAGCAGTACTTC. The genes are TRBV7-6 and TRBJ2-7; D unresolved. There are 13 residues in the CDR3. Germline V gene sequence: CDR1 SGHVS, CDR2 FNYEAQ. Deletions cut 2 bases from V and 4 bases from J, with 9 bases between.

V usage is TRBV19 and J usage is TRBJ2-3; 10 bases are shared with TRBD1. CDR1 LNHDA and CDR2 SQIVND come from the germline V gene (reference sequence). This CDR3 has 16 residues. The V segment lost 4 bases and the J segment 8 bases; nucleotides outside the gene matches: 12. This CDR3 reads CASSTIDRGRFGTQYF. CDR3 sequence (DNA): TGTGCCAGTAGTACTATCGACAGGGGGCGTTTCGGTACGCAGTATTTT.

This sequence joins TRBV15 and TRBJ2-7; D gene ambiguous. The CDR3 contains 14 residues. Germline CDR1 is LNHNV and CDR2 is YYDKDF (reference sequence). V lost 0 bases and J 6 bases, leaving 12 bases between the germline ends. CDR3 protein: CATSRDSNRGEQYF. The CDR3, as DNA: TGTGCCACCAGCAGAGATAGTAACCGTGGCGAGCAGTACTTC.

The rearrangement links TRBV5-1 to TRBJ2-7; 7 nucleotides align to TRBD1. This CDR3 comprises 17 residues. After removal of 3 bases from V and 5 bases from J, the junction contained 17 bases not matched to a gene. The germline gives CDR1 SGHRS, CDR2 YFSETQ. The CDR3 region has the DNA TGCGCCAGCAGCTCCCGGACAGGTCACCTCCTACATCACGAGCAGTACTTC. Translating it yields CASSSRTGHLLHHEQYF.

This clone was observed a few times. The rearrangement uses TRBV13 and TRBJ2-1, with 8 nucleotides matching TRBD2. J gave up 10 bases and V 1 base, and 6 bases lay outside the gene matches. The length of the CDR3 is 14 residues. Germline CDR1 reads PRHDT; CDR2 reads FYEKMQ (reference sequence). CDR3: CASSLAGGPQEQFF. DNA for the CDR3: TGTGCCAGCAGCTTAGCGGGAGGGCCTCAGGAGCAGTTCTTC.

The V call is TRBV4-1, the J call TRBJ1-1; tentative D call: TRBD1 (5 bases). The germline gives CDR1 MGHRA, CDR2 YSYEKL. Trimming took 0 bases from V and 10 from J, leaving 15 bases between them. The CDR3 is 14 amino acids. CDR3 sequence: CASSQEDSSRAAFF. The CDR3 DNA reads as TGCGCCAGCAGCCAAGAAGACAGTAGTCGTGCAGCTTTCTTT.

The chain joins TRBV11-3 to TRBJ2-2, with TRBD2 as a possible D gene (6 bases). The CDR3 contains 15 residues. The germline V gene encodes CDR1 SGHNT and CDR2 YENEEA. The ends were cut back, 7 bases at V and 1 base at J, with 13 bases in the middle. The CDR3 DNA reads as TGTGCCAGCACCCCCGGCGGGGTGAACACCGGGGAGCTGTTTTTT. Residues: CASTPGGVNTGELFF.

The chain carries TRBV19 and TRBJ2-5; D gene uncertain. The V and J ends lost 3 bases and 5 bases respectively, with 10 bases between them. The CDR3 has 13 amino acids. Germline values: CDR1 LNHDA, CDR2 SQIVND (reference sequence). The CDR3: CASSIPERETQYF. CDR3 in DNA: TGTGCCAGTAGTATCCCAGAAAGGGAGACCCAGTACTTC.

The gene calls are TRBV4-2 and TRBJ2-3; 10 nucleotides align to TRBD2. The V and J ends lost 2 bases and 4 bases, in that order; junction bases with no gene match: 9. CDR3 length: 17 amino acids. Germline V gene sequence: CDR1 LGHNA, CDR2 YNFKEQ. Here the CDR3 DNA reads TGTGCCAGCAGCCAATTCTCTACTAGCGGGAACGCAGATACGCAGTATTTT. Encoded protein: CASSQFSTSGNADTQYF.

This clone has just a few counts. V is TRBV5-5 and J is TRBJ2-7; the match to TRBD2 covers 7 bases. Trimming took 2 bases from V and 5 from J; bases not matched to a gene: 7. This CDR3 is built from 14 residues. CDR1 SGHKS and CDR2 YYEKEE come from the germline V gene (reference sequence). The CDR3 reads CASSFIGAGDEQYF. CDR3 nucleotides: TGTGCCAGCAGCTTTATCGGGGCGGGGGACGAGCAGTACTTC.

The rearrangement uses TRBV11-2 and TRBJ2-3, with 8 nucleotides matching TRBD2. The CDR3 length is 15 residues. From germline, CDR1 is SGHAT and CDR2 FQNNGV. Trimming at V came to 5 bases and at J to 9 bases, leaving 13 bases not matched to a gene. For the CDR3, the DNA is TGTGCCAGCAGCCGAGCGGGAGCCGCCCAGGCGACGCAGTATTTT. Its translation is CASSRAGAAQATQYF.

This chain links TRBV4-3 with TRBJ2-3; D possibly uses TRBD1 or TRBD2 (5 bases each). Trimming pared 1 base from V and 2 bases from J, leaving 7 bases between. The CDR3 runs 14 residues. Per germline, CDR1 LGHNA and CDR2 YSLEER. CDR3 sequence: CASSQGGNTDTQYF. CDR3 coding DNA: TGCGCCAGCAGCCAAGGGGGGAACACAGATACGCAGTATTTT.

The chain has TRBV27 and TRBJ2-7; D remains ambiguous. V gave up 2 bases and J gave up 0 bases, with 14 bases separating them. The CDR3 length is 16 residues. Germline V gene sequence: CDR1 MNHEY, CDR2 SMNVEV (reference sequence). The CDR3 spells CASSLKGLGRSYEQYF. As DNA, the CDR3 is TGTGCCAGCAGTTTAAAAGGGCTAGGGCGCTCCTACGAGCAGTACTTC.

This clone appeared a single time. The V and J genes are TRBV5-6 and TRBJ2-5, with D uncertain. Germline CDR1 and CDR2: SGHDT and YYEEEE. The CDR3 runs 16 residues. V was shortened by 4 bases and J by 1 base, with 17 bases between the two germline ends. The chain's CDR3 is CASSLALGRSQETQYF. As DNA, the CDR3 is TGTGCCAGCAGCCTTGCTTTAGGACGGTCCCAAGAGACCCAGTACTTC.

This rearrangement joins TRBV7-9 to TRBJ2-5; D may be TRBD1 (6 bases). Per germline, CDR1 SEHNR and CDR2 FQNEAQ (reference sequence). This CDR3 has 15 amino acids. The germline V and J ends were trimmed by 5 bases and 2 bases, with 15 bases remaining between them. For the CDR3, the DNA is TGTGCCAGCAGCCCGTACCCTACAGGGCAAGAGACCCAGTACTTC. Its translation: CASSPYPTGQETQYF.